The 24 T cell receptor beta chains below come from one sample, sequenced in a study of blood T cell repertoires in COVID-19. Measured with immunoSEQ multiplex PCR; TCRdb has only the in-frame clones, and not every one. The sample has under 250,000 clones, over 75% seen once. Sequenced sample: PBMCs or T cells enriched from blood (not recorded which). Every receptor here comes from a man between 40 and 49 years old who had recovered from COVID-19.

J is TRBJ1-1 and V is TRBV10-3; 8 nucleotides line up with TRBD1. The trim removed 10 bases at V and 4 bases at J, leaving 8 bases unmatched. Germline V lookup: CDR1 ENHRY, CDR2 SYGVKD. This CDR3 is built from 13 residues. DNA for the CDR3: TGTGCCACCGCAGGGGGCCGGATCACTGAAGCTTTCTTT. The encoded protein is CATAGGRITEAFF.

The chain employs TRBV5-1 and TRBJ1-1; TRBD1 agrees at 8 bases. The CDR3 totals 15 residues. In germline, CDR1 is SGHRS, CDR2 YFSETQ. Unmatched junction bases numbered 9, after V lost 4 bases and J lost 4 bases. The CDR3 coding sequence is TGCGCCAGCAGCACTACCACAGGGGGGGCCACTGAAGCTTTCTTT. Protein product: CASSTTTGGATEAFF. Full variable domain (missing parts from reference TRBV5-1 and TRBJ1-1): KAGVTQTPRYLIKTRGQQVTLSCSPISGHRSVSWYQQTPGQGLQFLFEYFSETQRNKGNFPGRFSGRQFSNSRSEMNVSTLELGDSALYLCASSTTTGGATEAFFGQGTRLTVV.

This clone has only a few counts. The chain has TRBV9 and TRBJ1-1; D call uncertain. Trimming removed 0 bases at V and 0 bases at J, with 3 bases between. Germline CDR1 and CDR2: SGDLS and YYNGEE. CDR3 size: 13 residues. CDR3 coding DNA: TGTGCCAGCAGCGTAGACATGAACACTGAAGCTTTCTTT. Protein: CASSVDMNTEAFF.

J is TRBJ1-4 and V is TRBV3-1 (or the pseudogene TRBV3-2); 9 bases fit TRBD1. Per the germline V gene, CDR1 is LGHDT and CDR2 is YNNKEL (reference sequence). CDR3 length: 14 amino acids. The V segment lost 7 bases and the J segment 4 bases; nucleotides outside the gene matches: 4. In DNA, the CDR3 is TGTGCCAGCAATCCGGGACAGGGTAATGAAAAACTGTTTTTT. Translation gives CASNPGQGNEKLFF.

CDR3 sequence: CASSIQSSGYTF. As DNA, the CDR3 is TGTGCCAGCAGCATCCAGTCAAGTGGCTACACCTTC. The chain has TRBV7-2 and TRBJ1-2; D call uncertain. The germline gives CDR1 SGHTA, CDR2 FQGNSA. CDR3 length: 12 residues. Trimming pared 5 bases from V and 7 bases from J, leaving 11 bases between.

This clone appeared a few times. This chain uses TRBV11-2 with TRBJ2-1; D is uncertain. Trimming stripped 1 base from V and 2 bases from J, with 15 bases between. The CDR3 contains 17 residues. Germline values: CDR1 SGHAT, CDR2 FQNNGV. The CDR3 bases are TGTGCCAGCAGCTTAGGTCAGGATACGGTCGCCTACAATGAGCAGTTCTTC. It yields the protein CASSLGQDTVAYNEQFF. Full variable domain (missing parts from reference TRBV11-2 and TRBJ2-1): EAGVAQSPRYKIIEKRQSVAFWCNPISGHATLYWYQQILGQGPKLLIQFQNNGVVDDSQLPKDRFSAERLKGVDSTLKIQPAKLEDSAVYLCASSLGQDTVAYNEQFFGPGTRLTVL.

The gene calls are TRBV9 and TRBJ1-1; TRBD1 matches 8 bases. J was trimmed by 3 bases and V by 3 bases; bases with no gene match: 4. The CDR3 has 14 residues. Germline-derived CDR1 and CDR2 are SGDLS and YYNGEE. CDR3 nucleotide sequence: TGTGCCAGCAGCGATACGACAGGGGACACTGAAGCTTTCTTT. It encodes CASSDTTGDTEAFF.

Judged by abundance, this clone is medium-sized. The rearrangement links TRBV4-2 to TRBJ1-5, with D unclear. CDR1 is LGHNA and CDR2 is YNFKEQ in the germline V gene. The CDR3 has 17 amino acids. The V and J ends lost 4 bases and 5 bases respectively, with 21 bases between them. The CDR3 reads CASSRAQNSNIDQPQHF. The CDR3 coding sequence is TGTGCCAGCAGCCGAGCTCAGAACAGCAATATCGATCAGCCCCAGCATTTT.

The rearrangement joins TRBV7-2 to TRBJ1-3, with 9 bases lining up with TRBD1. The CDR3 contains 14 residues. The V gene end was trimmed by 1 base and the J gene end by 7 bases; junction bases not matched to a gene: 2. Germline CDR1 SGHTA, CDR2 FQGNSA. CDR3 nucleotide sequence: TGTGCCAGCAGCTTAGATGGGACAGGGAACACCATATATTTT. This codes for CASSLDGTGNTIYF.

On this clone itself: Other DNA variants within this sample encode the same CDR3. CDR3 nucleotide sequence: TGCGCCAGCAGCCTCGACAGACCGAACACTGAAGCTTTCTTT. Translation gives CASSLDRPNTEAFF. The V call is TRBV5-1, the J call TRBJ1-1, with D maybe TRBD1 (5 bases). The V gene's germline CDR1 is SGHRS and CDR2 YFSETQ. The CDR3 covers 14 residues. V dropped 4 bases and J dropped 1 base, with 11 bases sitting between them.

This chain links TRBV27 with TRBJ1-2, with D unclear. V lost 5 bases to trimming and J lost 7 bases, with 17 bases between them. The germline V gene has CDR1 MNHEY and CDR2 SMNVEV (reference sequence). The CDR3 totals 14 residues. In DNA form, the CDR3 reads TGTGCCAGCAGTCCCGGTATCGCTTCGAGTGGCTACACCTTC. Its translation: CASSPGIASSGYTF.

This chain uses TRBV14 with TRBJ1-5; no clear D. This CDR3 has 13 residues. Germline-derived CDR1 and CDR2 are SGHDN and FVKESK. V dropped 5 bases and J dropped 7 bases, with 12 bases sitting between them. The CDR3 DNA reads TGTGCCAGCAGCTTTGGTGCTGGCCAGCCCCAGCATTTT. Its translation is CASSFGAGQPQHF.

V usage is TRBV6-5 and J usage is TRBJ2-7; D possibly corresponds to TRBD1 (6 bases). The V and J ends lost 4 bases and 4 bases respectively, with 20 bases between them. Germline assignment: CDR1 MNHEY and CDR2 SVGAGI. The CDR3 loop spans 16 amino acids. CDR3 DNA sequence: TGTGCCAGCAGTTCACAGGGAATCCGAAGACCTTACGAGCAGTACTTC. Amino acid sequence: CASSSQGIRRPYEQYF.

The chain employs TRBV27 and TRBJ1-2; 8 bases are a match to TRBD1. CDR1 and CDR2 (germline): MNHEY, SMNVEV (reference sequence). The length of the CDR3 is 15 residues. J lost 2 bases, V lost 3 bases, and 5 bases had no gene match. DNA of the CDR3: TGTGCCAGCAGTTTCTCAAACAGGGGGAACTATGGCTACACCTTC. Translation gives CASSFSNRGNYGYTF.

The chain recombines TRBV4-2 with TRBJ2-7; 9 positions match TRBD2. The CDR3 has 15 amino acids. V shed 0 bases, J shed 6 bases, and the junction held 6 bases outside the gene matches. CDR1 and CDR2 (germline): LGHNA, YNFKEQ. CDR3 amino acids: CASSQDRLAGSEQYF. As DNA, the CDR3 is TGTGCCAGCAGCCAAGATCGGCTAGCGGGAAGCGAGCAGTACTTC.

The CDR3 sequence: CASSLRTTEKNTEAFF. CDR3 nucleotides: TGTGCCAGCAGCCTCCGAACGACAGAGAAGAACACTGAAGCTTTCTTT. J is TRBJ1-1 and V is TRBV5-8; TRBD1 is a possible D gene (5 bases). This CDR3 has 16 amino acids. The germline V and J ends were trimmed by 4 bases and 1 base, with 17 bases remaining between them. Germline values: CDR1 SGHTS, CDR2 YDEGEE.

V gene TRBV6-5 combines with J gene TRBJ1-2, with 8 bases matching TRBD1. The CDR3 length is 16 residues. The germline CDR1 and CDR2 sequences are MNHEY and SVGAGI. V was pared by 2 bases and J by 2 bases, with 7 bases of the junction left unmatched. The CDR3 protein is CASSYDRGRSNYGYTF. For the CDR3, the DNA is TGTGCCAGCAGTTACGACAGGGGCAGGAGCAACTATGGCTACACCTTC.

This clone has only one observation. CDR3 protein: CASSWQGPQETQYF. The CDR3 DNA reads as TGTGCCAGCTCTTGGCAGGGGCCCCAAGAGACCCAGTACTTC. V usage is TRBV19 and J usage is TRBJ2-5, with D possibly TRBD1 on 6 matching bases. CDR1 LNHDA and CDR2 SQIVND come from the germline V gene (reference sequence). CDR3 length: 14 amino acids. V dropped 9 bases and J dropped 1 base, with 15 bases sitting between them.

This chain joins TRBV27 and TRBJ2-7; possible D gene TRBD1, 5 bases. In germline, CDR1 is MNHEY, CDR2 SMNVEV (reference sequence). The CDR3 is 14 residues long. V was pared by 2 bases and J by 2 bases, with 10 bases between. The CDR3 bases are TGTGCCAGCAGTTTACGGGCAGGGCCCTACGAGCAGTACTTC. Protein: CASSLRAGPYEQYF.

The gene calls are TRBV6-5 and TRBJ2-1; D uncertain. CDR1 and CDR2 from the germline V gene are MNHEY and SVGAGI. This CDR3 has 14 amino acids. The V end lost 0 bases, the J end lost 5 bases, and 8 bases lay between the germline ends. The CDR3 nucleotides are TGTGCCAGCAGTTACTCCGCAGAAAACAATGAGCAGTTCTTC. Protein product: CASSYSAENNEQFF.

The gene calls are TRBV25-1 and TRBJ1-6; 7 bases match TRBD1. V shed 5 bases, J shed 6 bases, and the junction held 7 bases outside the gene matches. CDR1 is MGHDK, CDR2 SYGVNS, per germline. The CDR3 loop spans 15 amino acids. The CDR3 loop is CASSQGGLGNSPLHF. For the CDR3, the DNA is TGTGCCAGCAGTCAGGGGGGCCTCGGTAATTCACCCCTCCACTTT.

The rearrangement links TRBV6-2 or TRBV6-3 to TRBJ1-2, with 9 bases fitting TRBD1. Germline trimming cut 2 bases from V and 10 bases from J; bases unmatched to any gene: 5. Looked up from germline, CDR1 is MNHEY and CDR2 is SVGEGT. This CDR3 contains 13 residues. The CDR3 sequence: CASSYGTGHYYTF. In DNA, the CDR3 is TGTGCCAGCAGTTACGGGACAGGGCATTACTACACCTTC.

This chain joins TRBV2 and TRBJ1-4; no firm D call. Germline-derived CDR1 and CDR2 are SNHLY and FYNNEI. The CDR3 extends over 10 amino acids. V shed 3 bases and J shed 13 bases, with 6 bases lying between them. The CDR3 reads CASSDPGLFF. CDR3 DNA sequence: TGTGCCAGCAGTGACCCGGGACTGTTTTTT.

This clone was seen a single time. This chain links TRBV6-1 with TRBJ1-2, with 7 bases matching TRBD1. CDR3 size: 15 residues. Germline assignment: CDR1 MNHNS and CDR2 SASEGT. Trimming took 0 bases from V and 7 from J; bases not matched to a gene: 8. Here the CDR3 DNA reads TGTGCCAGCAGTGAAGCGCTGACAGGGTGGGGTGGCTACACCTTC. This translates into CASSEALTGWGGYTF.